This note documents a single TCR beta chain sequence. As yet, its antigen is unknown. This sample was taken from a study of beta chain features in type 1 diabetes. Study-wide points: Over-representation of high TCR-expressing cells was a possible consequence of cDNA sequencing. Compared to healthy donors, patients appeared to have naive, central memory and Treg TCRB repertoires that were more alike. TCRB CDR3s from Type 1 diabetes patients were moderately but significantly shorter in all four CD4+ subsets.

Reverse transcribing all isolated RNA meant expressed TCRB transcripts were sequenced. Data came from immunoSEQ multiplex PCR; TCRdb stores just in-frame clones and leaves some out. The table lists a few hundred thousand clones, around a tenth of them singletons, with about 0.64% in the top ten. It was one heparinised blood draw, averaging approximately 100 mL, that each donor gave. Germline CDR1 is MDHEN and CDR2 is SYDVKM. The CDR3 contains 15 residues. V gave up 5 bases and J gave up 1 base, with 15 bases separating them. The gene calls are TRBV28 and TRBJ2-7; D assignment may be TRBD1 or TRBD2 (5 bases each). The material sequenced was central memory CD4+ T cells from blood. The receptor's source is a man between 25 and 39 years old with type 1 diabetes. CDR3 sequence reads: CASSLPLGRSYEQYF. The CDR3 region has the DNA TGTGCCAGCAGTCTTCCACTGGGACGGTCCTACGAGCAGTACTTC.